These T cell receptor beta chains were read from a single sample in a study of T-cell memory formation after mild COVID-19. One entry per CDR3 protein, called by TCRdb with MiXCR from the 5' RACE reads. The sample shows fewer than 400,000 distinct CDR3 sequences, 10% to 15% of them seen only once. The sequenced sample consisted of PBMCs or a T cell subset sorted from them (not recorded which). These receptors came from a man between 18 and 35 years old who had mild COVID-19 (a few samples of this study predate the infection). Cell type and time point are not known. Each CDR3 is given with its conserved first and last residue. Each record gives: CDR3 DNA, CDR3 protein, D gene, V gene, J gene, clone size. A D gene is named only where the DNA matches it firmly. Rows may omit the clone size; those that give it use once, few, many or a size class.

cdr3_nt: TGTGCCAGCAGACAGGGGGACAAGAAGCAGTACTTC
cdr3_aa: CASRQGDKKQYF
d_call: TRBD1
v_call: TRBV12-3/TRBV12-4
j_call: TRBJ2-7
clone_size: .

cdr3_nt: TGTGCCAGCAGTTTTTCTAGGATATATGGCTACACCTTC
cdr3_aa: CASSFSRIYGYTF
d_call: .
v_call: TRBV6-2/TRBV6-3
j_call: TRBJ1-2
clone_size: .

cdr3_nt: TGTGCCAGCAGTCCAGGGGGAAGGACCGGGGAGCTGTTTTTT
cdr3_aa: CASSPGGRTGELFF
d_call: TRBD1
v_call: TRBV6-2/TRBV6-3
j_call: TRBJ2-2
clone_size: .

cdr3_nt: TGCAGCGTTATGACAGGGGGGTCGGACACTGAAGCTTTCTTT
cdr3_aa: CSVMTGGSDTEAFF
d_call: TRBD1
v_call: TRBV29-1
j_call: TRBJ1-1
clone_size: few

cdr3_nt: TGTGCCAGCAGCTACAGGCCCACAGATACGCAGTATTTT
cdr3_aa: CASSYRPTDTQYF
d_call: .
v_call: TRBV7-3
j_call: TRBJ2-3
clone_size: .

cdr3_nt: TGTGCCAGCAGCTTACCGACTCTCCCGGCCCGGTATTTT
cdr3_aa: CASSLPTLPARYF
d_call: .
v_call: TRBV7-2
j_call: TRBJ2-3
clone_size: .

cdr3_nt: TGTGCCAGCAGTCGTACAGCGGGGGGGCAAGAGACCCAGTACTTC
cdr3_aa: CASSRTAGGQETQYF
d_call: TRBD2
v_call: TRBV25-1
j_call: TRBJ2-5
clone_size: .

cdr3_nt: TGTGCCAGCAGTTCGTCAGACAATCAGCCCCAGCATTTT
cdr3_aa: CASSSSDNQPQHF
d_call: .
v_call: TRBV12-3/TRBV12-4
j_call: TRBJ1-5
clone_size: .

cdr3_nt: TGTGCCAGTAGTATGGGTGGGCAGATAGAGACCCAGTACTTC
cdr3_aa: CASSMGGQIETQYF
d_call: .
v_call: TRBV19
j_call: TRBJ2-5
clone_size: .

cdr3_nt: TGTGCCAGCAGCTTGTTCCCAGGGGGCGCCTACGAGCAGTACTTC
cdr3_aa: CASSLFPGGAYEQYF
d_call: TRBD1
v_call: TRBV7-3
j_call: TRBJ2-7
clone_size: .

cdr3_nt: TGTGCCAGCAGGACCTTAACTGGCTACACCTTC
cdr3_aa: CASRTLTGYTF
d_call: .
v_call: TRBV27
j_call: TRBJ1-2
clone_size: few

cdr3_nt: TGTGCCAGCAGTTCCACAGGGGGGGCCCAGTACTTC
cdr3_aa: CASSSTGGAQYF
d_call: .
v_call: TRBV6-5
j_call: TRBJ2-5
clone_size: .

cdr3_nt: TGCGCCAGCAGCTTGCTGGAATCTGGGCAGGGAGATACGCAGTATTTT
cdr3_aa: CASSLLESGQGDTQYF
d_call: .
v_call: TRBV5-1
j_call: TRBJ2-3
clone_size: .

cdr3_nt: TGTGCCAGCAGTACCGGGAGGTGGAACACTGAAGCTTTCTTT
cdr3_aa: CASSTGRWNTEAFF
d_call: .
v_call: TRBV6-2/TRBV6-3
j_call: TRBJ1-1
clone_size: few

cdr3_nt: TGTGCCAGCAGCTTTGTACGGGAGACCCAGTACTTC
cdr3_aa: CASSFVRETQYF
d_call: .
v_call: TRBV7-9
j_call: TRBJ2-5
clone_size: many

cdr3_nt: TGCGCCAGCAGCTTAATGGGCCGGGATTGGTCCGGGGAGCTGTTTTTT
cdr3_aa: CASSLMGRDWSGELFF
d_call: .
v_call: TRBV5-1
j_call: TRBJ2-2
clone_size: .

cdr3_nt: TGTGCTAGCAGCTTAGGCAGTGGATGGGAGACCCAGTACTTC
cdr3_aa: CASSLGSGWETQYF
d_call: .
v_call: TRBV7-7
j_call: TRBJ2-5
clone_size: .

cdr3_nt: TGTGCCAGTAGTCCCGTCGGGCACACTGAAGCTTTCTTT
cdr3_aa: CASSPVGHTEAFF
d_call: .
v_call: TRBV19
j_call: TRBJ1-1
clone_size: few

cdr3_nt: TGTGCCAGCAGAGGGGACTCGAACGCTGGTACAGATACGCAGTATTTT
cdr3_aa: CASRGDSNAGTDTQYF
d_call: .
v_call: TRBV7-9
j_call: TRBJ2-3
clone_size: .

cdr3_nt: TGCGCCAGCAGCTTGGGGGAATCAACTAATGAAAAACTGTTTTTT
cdr3_aa: CASSLGESTNEKLFF
d_call: .
v_call: TRBV5-1
j_call: TRBJ1-4
clone_size: few

cdr3_nt: TGTGCCAGCAGCCGGGTCCCCCGGACTAGCGGCGAAGAGACCCAGTACTTC
cdr3_aa: CASSRVPRTSGEETQYF
d_call: TRBD2
v_call: TRBV7-2
j_call: TRBJ2-5
clone_size: few

cdr3_nt: TGTGCCAGCAGCTTAGCCCGACCGCAAGAGACCCAGTACTTC
cdr3_aa: CASSLARPQETQYF
d_call: .
v_call: TRBV7-6
j_call: TRBJ2-5
clone_size: .

cdr3_nt: TGTGCCAGCGGGGACGGGTTGCCGTTCTTC
cdr3_aa: CASGDGLPFF
d_call: .
v_call: TRBV6-2/TRBV6-3
j_call: TRBJ2-1
clone_size: .

cdr3_nt: TGTGCCAGCAGTCGACTAATTATCGGGGGCAACGGTGAAGCTTTCTTT
cdr3_aa: CASSRLIIGGNGEAFF
d_call: .
v_call: TRBV6-2/TRBV6-3
j_call: TRBJ1-1
clone_size: .

cdr3_nt: TGTGCCAGCAGGCTCCGGGGGAGCAATGAACGTCGGGAGCAGTTCTTC
cdr3_aa: CASRLRGSNERREQFF
d_call: .
v_call: TRBV12-3/TRBV12-4
j_call: TRBJ2-1
clone_size: many

cdr3_nt: TGTGCCTGGAGTTGGTGGGGGAAGGAGCAGTTCTTC
cdr3_aa: CAWSWWGKEQFF
d_call: .
v_call: TRBV30
j_call: TRBJ2-1
clone_size: .

cdr3_nt: TGTGCCAGCAGTGTACAGGGACCCCGTCGCCCTGAAGCTTTCTTT
cdr3_aa: CASSVQGPRRPEAFF
d_call: .
v_call: TRBV12-3/TRBV12-4
j_call: TRBJ1-1
clone_size: few

cdr3_nt: TGTGCCAGCAGCCAAGTCACTCCAGGCCAACCCTCGAAGACCCAGTACTTC
cdr3_aa: CASSQVTPGQPSKTQYF
d_call: .
v_call: TRBV14
j_call: TRBJ2-5
clone_size: few

cdr3_nt: TGCGCCAGCAGTGCGCCCAGAGGGACTGGGGAAAGGCAGTACTTC
cdr3_aa: CASSAPRGTGERQYF
d_call: .
v_call: TRBV10-2
j_call: TRBJ2-7
clone_size: .

cdr3_nt: TGTGCCAGCAGCGAACAGGGACCTACTGGCTACACCTTC
cdr3_aa: CASSEQGPTGYTF
d_call: .
v_call: TRBV7-2
j_call: TRBJ1-2
clone_size: .

cdr3_nt: TGCGCCAGCAGCATTGGACAGGGGTCCTACAATGAGCAGTTCTTC
cdr3_aa: CASSIGQGSYNEQFF
d_call: TRBD1
v_call: TRBV5-1
j_call: TRBJ2-1
clone_size: few

cdr3_nt: TGTGCCAGCAGCTCCCGACTAGCGGGGGGCCTAAAGTACTTC
cdr3_aa: CASSSRLAGGLKYF
d_call: TRBD2
v_call: TRBV7-8
j_call: TRBJ2-5
clone_size: .

cdr3_nt: TGTGCCAGCAGCCAGACGGGTGGTATAACTGAAGCTTTCTTT
cdr3_aa: CASSQTGGITEAFF
d_call: .
v_call: TRBV4-2
j_call: TRBJ1-1
clone_size: .

cdr3_nt: TGTGCCAGCAGCGTTTATAGCGGGGGGCAGTACAATGAGCAGTTCTTC
cdr3_aa: CASSVYSGGQYNEQFF
d_call: TRBD2
v_call: TRBV9
j_call: TRBJ2-1
clone_size: .

cdr3_nt: TGTGCCAGCGACCTCCACTCAGGGGCAACTGAAGCTTTCTTT
cdr3_aa: CASDLHSGATEAFF
d_call: .
v_call: TRBV12-3/TRBV12-4
j_call: TRBJ1-1
clone_size: .

cdr3_nt: TGCGCCAGCAGCTTCTCTATAATCCGGGACAGGGATAACTATGGCTACACCTTC
cdr3_aa: CASSFSIIRDRDNYGYTF
d_call: TRBD1
v_call: TRBV5-1
j_call: TRBJ1-2
clone_size: many

cdr3_nt: TGTGCCAGCAGCCCTCCGGGATTCTACAATGAGCAGTTCTTC
cdr3_aa: CASSPPGFYNEQFF
d_call: .
v_call: TRBV7-7
j_call: TRBJ2-1
clone_size: once

cdr3_nt: TGCAGGGAAGAAATGACGAGGGGAACCGGGGAGCTGTTTTTT
cdr3_aa: CREEMTRGTGELFF
d_call: .
v_call: TRBV20-1
j_call: TRBJ2-2
clone_size: .

cdr3_nt: TGTGCCAGCAGCGCCCGGGACCTCACAGATACGCAGTATTTT
cdr3_aa: CASSARDLTDTQYF
d_call: .
v_call: TRBV9
j_call: TRBJ2-3
clone_size: few

cdr3_nt: TGTGCCAGCAGCCTGGGACCGGATGAAGCTTTCTTT
cdr3_aa: CASSLGPDEAFF
d_call: .
v_call: TRBV12-3/TRBV12-4
j_call: TRBJ1-1
clone_size: .

cdr3_nt: TGTGCCAGCAGTTACTCGGGAGCAACTAATGAAAAACTGTTTTTT
cdr3_aa: CASSYSGATNEKLFF
d_call: .
v_call: TRBV6-2/TRBV6-3
j_call: TRBJ1-4
clone_size: few

cdr3_nt: TGTGCCAGCAGAGTTAGCGGGGACTCCTACGAGCAGTACTTC
cdr3_aa: CASRVSGDSYEQYF
d_call: TRBD2
v_call: TRBV14
j_call: TRBJ2-7
clone_size: few

cdr3_nt: TGTGCCAGCAGACAACTAGCGAACACCGGGGAGCTGTTTTTT
cdr3_aa: CASRQLANTGELFF
d_call: .
v_call: TRBV12-3/TRBV12-4
j_call: TRBJ2-2
clone_size: many

cdr3_nt: TGTGCCAGCAGATGGGGGTACTCCTACAATGAGCAGTTCTTC
cdr3_aa: CASRWGYSYNEQFF
d_call: .
v_call: TRBV27
j_call: TRBJ2-1
clone_size: .

cdr3_nt: TGTGCCAGCAGTGAAAGGGACAACTATGGCTACACCTTC
cdr3_aa: CASSERDNYGYTF
d_call: .
v_call: TRBV6-1
j_call: TRBJ1-2
clone_size: .

cdr3_nt: TGTGCCAGCCTCCTGGGATTGGGGGCGAATGAGCAGTTCTTC
cdr3_aa: CASLLGLGANEQFF
d_call: .
v_call: TRBV12-3/TRBV12-4
j_call: TRBJ2-1
clone_size: .

cdr3_nt: TGTGCCAGCAGCCAAGGGACAGCTAAAAACATTCAGTACTTC
cdr3_aa: CASSQGTAKNIQYF
d_call: TRBD1
v_call: TRBV7-8
j_call: TRBJ2-4
clone_size: .

cdr3_nt: TGCGCCAGCAGCCAAGCGGGGGGCTCCTACAATGAGCAGTTCTTC
cdr3_aa: CASSQAGGSYNEQFF
d_call: TRBD2
v_call: TRBV4-1
j_call: TRBJ2-1
clone_size: medium-sized